The clone carrying this TCR beta chain was observed a handful of times. Antigen: not known. The assay was immunoSEQ multiplex PCR, and TCRdb's table has in-frame clones only and misses some. The sample records about 170,000 clones, about 87% being singletons. The time point here: blood 4 weeks post-SBRT, at nephrectomy. Documented treatment: 15 Gy SBRT to primary tumor, nephrectomy 4 weeks later. After SBRT, blood was collected at 2 and 4 weeks, plus baseline. Clear cell pathology was present in this patient's renal cell carcinoma. V lost 6 bases and J lost 1, with 6 bases in between. From germline, CDR1 is DFQATT and CDR2 SNEGSKA (reference sequence). The CDR3 is made up of 11 amino acids. The data stem from a study of radiation and T cells in renal cell carcinoma. Study results and caveats: Baseline intratumoral clonotype presence is unknown without pretreatment biopsies. In blood, top tumor clones expanded by 2 weeks, shrinking by 4.

The V call is TRBV20-1, the J call TRBJ1-1; D remains unclear. This receptor was identified in a woman between 45 and 65 years old with renal cell carcinoma. This specimen was blood, taken from a patient whose treatment included radiotherapy and nephrectomy. CDR3 in amino acids: CSAEKNTEAFF. The CDR3 DNA sequence: TGCAGTGCGGAAAAGAACACTGAAGCTTTCTTT.